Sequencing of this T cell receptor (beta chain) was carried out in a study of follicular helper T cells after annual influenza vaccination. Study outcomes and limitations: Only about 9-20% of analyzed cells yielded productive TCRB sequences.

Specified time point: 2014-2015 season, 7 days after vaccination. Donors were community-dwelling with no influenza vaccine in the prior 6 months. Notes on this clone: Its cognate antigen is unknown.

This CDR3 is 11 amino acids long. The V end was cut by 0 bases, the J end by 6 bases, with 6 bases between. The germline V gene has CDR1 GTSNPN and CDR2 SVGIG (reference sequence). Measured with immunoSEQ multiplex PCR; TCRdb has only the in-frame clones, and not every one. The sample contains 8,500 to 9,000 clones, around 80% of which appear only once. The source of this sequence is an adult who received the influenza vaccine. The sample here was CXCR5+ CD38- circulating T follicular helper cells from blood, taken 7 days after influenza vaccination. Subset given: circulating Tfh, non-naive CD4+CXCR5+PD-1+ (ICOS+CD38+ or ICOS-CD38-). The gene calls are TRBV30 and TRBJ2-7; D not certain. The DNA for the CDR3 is TGTGCCTGGAGTGTGGGTCGCGAGCAGTACTTC. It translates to CAWSVGREQYF.